What follows is one T cell receptor (beta chain) and its context. The record originates from a study of control samples from healthy donors and cancer patients. Produced via immunoSEQ multiplex PCR; TCRdb's table is partial and in-frame only. The repertoire consists of some 220,000 clones, with roughly 94% occurring once and the leading ten covering roughly 1.6%. V was trimmed by 5 bases and J by 3 bases, leaving 19 bases between them. The CDR3 extends over 17 amino acids. Per the germline V gene, CDR1 is SGHVS and CDR2 is FQNEAQ. The origin of this receptor is a man in his fifties in good health. This rearrangement joins TRBV7-8 to TRBJ1-4; D unresolved. The sequenced sample was blood. The CDR3 DNA reads as TGTGCCAGCAGCCCAAGAGGGCTATTCTCAGCTAATGAAAAACTGTTTTTT. It specifies CASSPRGLFSANEKLFF.